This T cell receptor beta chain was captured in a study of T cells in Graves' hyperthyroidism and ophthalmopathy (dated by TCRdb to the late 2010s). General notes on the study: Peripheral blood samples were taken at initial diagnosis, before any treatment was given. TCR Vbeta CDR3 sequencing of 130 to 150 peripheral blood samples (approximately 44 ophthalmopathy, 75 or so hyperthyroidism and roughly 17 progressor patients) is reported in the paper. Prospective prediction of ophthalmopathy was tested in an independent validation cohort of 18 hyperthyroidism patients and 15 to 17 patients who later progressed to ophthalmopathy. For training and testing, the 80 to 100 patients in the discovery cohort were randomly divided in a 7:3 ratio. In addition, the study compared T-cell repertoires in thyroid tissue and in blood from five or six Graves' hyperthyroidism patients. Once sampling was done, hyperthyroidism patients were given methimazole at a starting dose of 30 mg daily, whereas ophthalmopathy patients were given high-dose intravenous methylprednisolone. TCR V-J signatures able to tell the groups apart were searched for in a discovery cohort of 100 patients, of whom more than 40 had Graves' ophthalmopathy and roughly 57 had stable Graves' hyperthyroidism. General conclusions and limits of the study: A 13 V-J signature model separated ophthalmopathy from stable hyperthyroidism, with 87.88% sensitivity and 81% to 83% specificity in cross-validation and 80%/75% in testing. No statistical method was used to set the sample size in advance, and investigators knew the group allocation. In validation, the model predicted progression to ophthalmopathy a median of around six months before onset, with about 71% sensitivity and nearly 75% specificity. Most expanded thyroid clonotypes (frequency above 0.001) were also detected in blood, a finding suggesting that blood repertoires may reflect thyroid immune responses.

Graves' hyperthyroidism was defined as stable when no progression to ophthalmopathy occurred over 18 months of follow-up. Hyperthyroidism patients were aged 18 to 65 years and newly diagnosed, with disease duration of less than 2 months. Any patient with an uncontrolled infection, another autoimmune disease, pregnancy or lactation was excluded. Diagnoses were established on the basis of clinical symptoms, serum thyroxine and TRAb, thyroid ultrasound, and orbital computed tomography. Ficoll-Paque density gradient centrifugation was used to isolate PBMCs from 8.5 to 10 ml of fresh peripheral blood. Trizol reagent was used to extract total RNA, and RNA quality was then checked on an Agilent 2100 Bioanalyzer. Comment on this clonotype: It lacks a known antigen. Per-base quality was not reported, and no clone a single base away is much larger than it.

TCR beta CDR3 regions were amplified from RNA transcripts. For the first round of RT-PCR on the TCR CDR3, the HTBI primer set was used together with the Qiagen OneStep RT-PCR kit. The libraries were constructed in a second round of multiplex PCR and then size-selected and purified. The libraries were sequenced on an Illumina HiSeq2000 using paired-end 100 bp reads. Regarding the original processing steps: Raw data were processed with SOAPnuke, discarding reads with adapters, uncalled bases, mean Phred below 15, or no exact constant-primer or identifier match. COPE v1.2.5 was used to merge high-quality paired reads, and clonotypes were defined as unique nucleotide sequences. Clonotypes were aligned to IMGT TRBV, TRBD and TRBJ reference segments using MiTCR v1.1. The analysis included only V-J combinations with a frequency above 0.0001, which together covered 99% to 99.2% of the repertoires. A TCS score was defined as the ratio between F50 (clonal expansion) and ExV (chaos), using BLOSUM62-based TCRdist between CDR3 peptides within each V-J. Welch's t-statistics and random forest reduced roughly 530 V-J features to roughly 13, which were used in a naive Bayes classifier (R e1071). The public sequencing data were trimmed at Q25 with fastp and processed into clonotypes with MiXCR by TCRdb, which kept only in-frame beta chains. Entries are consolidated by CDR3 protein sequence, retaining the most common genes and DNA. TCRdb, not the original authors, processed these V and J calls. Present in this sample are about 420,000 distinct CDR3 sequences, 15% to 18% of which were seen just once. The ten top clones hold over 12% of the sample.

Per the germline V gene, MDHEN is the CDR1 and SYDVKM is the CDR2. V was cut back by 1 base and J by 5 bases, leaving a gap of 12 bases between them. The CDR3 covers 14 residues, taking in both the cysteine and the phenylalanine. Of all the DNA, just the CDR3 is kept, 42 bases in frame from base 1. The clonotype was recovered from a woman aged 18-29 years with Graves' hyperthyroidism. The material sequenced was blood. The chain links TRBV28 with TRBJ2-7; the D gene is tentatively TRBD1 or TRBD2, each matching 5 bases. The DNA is TGTGCCAGCAGTTTATCCCCGCAGGGACACGAGCAGTACTTC. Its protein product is CASSLSPQGHEQYF.